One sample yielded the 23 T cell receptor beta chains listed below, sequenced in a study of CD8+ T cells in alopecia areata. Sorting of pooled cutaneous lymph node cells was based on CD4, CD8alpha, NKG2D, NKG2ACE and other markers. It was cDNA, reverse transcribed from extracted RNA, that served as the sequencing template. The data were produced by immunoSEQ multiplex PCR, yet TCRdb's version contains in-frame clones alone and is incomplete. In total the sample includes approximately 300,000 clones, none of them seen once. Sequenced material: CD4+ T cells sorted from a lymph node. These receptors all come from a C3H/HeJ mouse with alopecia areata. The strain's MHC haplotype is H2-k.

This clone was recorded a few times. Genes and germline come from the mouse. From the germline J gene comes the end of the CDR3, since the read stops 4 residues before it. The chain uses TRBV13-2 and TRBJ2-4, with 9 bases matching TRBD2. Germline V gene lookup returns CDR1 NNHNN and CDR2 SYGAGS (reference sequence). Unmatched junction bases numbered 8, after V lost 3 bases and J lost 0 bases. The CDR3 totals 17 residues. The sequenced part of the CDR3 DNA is TGTGCCAGCGGTGTGGGGGGGCGAGGTTCTAGTCAAAAC. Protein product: CASGVGGRGSSQN. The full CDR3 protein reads CASGVGGRGSSQNTLYF.

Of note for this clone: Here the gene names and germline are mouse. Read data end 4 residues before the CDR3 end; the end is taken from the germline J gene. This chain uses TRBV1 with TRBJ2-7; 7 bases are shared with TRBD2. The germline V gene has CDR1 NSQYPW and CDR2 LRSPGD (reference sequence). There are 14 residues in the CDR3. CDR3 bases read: TGCACCTGCAGTGCAGATATACTGGGGTAT. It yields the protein CTCSADILGY. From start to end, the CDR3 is CTCSADILGYEQYF.

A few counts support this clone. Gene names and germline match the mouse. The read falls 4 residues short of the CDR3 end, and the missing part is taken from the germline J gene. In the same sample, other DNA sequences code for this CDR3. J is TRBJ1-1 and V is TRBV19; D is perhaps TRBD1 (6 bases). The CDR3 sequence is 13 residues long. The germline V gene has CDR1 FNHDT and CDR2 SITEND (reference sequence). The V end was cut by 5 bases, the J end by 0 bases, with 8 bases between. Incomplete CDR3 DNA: TGTGCCAGCAGACAGGGAACAAACACA. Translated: CASRQGTNT. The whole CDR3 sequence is CASRQGTNTEVFF.

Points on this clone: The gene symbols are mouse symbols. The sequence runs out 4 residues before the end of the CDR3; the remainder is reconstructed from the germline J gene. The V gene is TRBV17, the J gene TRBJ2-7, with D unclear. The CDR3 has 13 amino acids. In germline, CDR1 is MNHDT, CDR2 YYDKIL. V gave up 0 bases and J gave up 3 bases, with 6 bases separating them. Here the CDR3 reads CASSRDHNYEQYF. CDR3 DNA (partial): TGTGCTAGCAGTAGAGATCACAACTAT. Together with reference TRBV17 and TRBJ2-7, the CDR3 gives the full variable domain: DTTVKQNPRYKLARVGKPVNLICSQTMNHDTMYWYQKKPNQAPKLLLFYYDKILNREADTFEKFQSSRPNNSFCSLYIGSAGLEYSAMYLCASSRDHNYEQYFGPGTRLTVL.

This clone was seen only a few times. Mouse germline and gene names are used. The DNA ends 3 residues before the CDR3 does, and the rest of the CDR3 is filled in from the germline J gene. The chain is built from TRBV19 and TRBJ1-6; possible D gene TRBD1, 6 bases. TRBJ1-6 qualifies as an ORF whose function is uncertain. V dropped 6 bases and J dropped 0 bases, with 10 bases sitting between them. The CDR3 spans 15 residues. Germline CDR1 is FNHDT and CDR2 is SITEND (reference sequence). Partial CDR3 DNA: TGTGCCAGCAAAAGGACAGATTCCTATAATTCGCCC. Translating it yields CASKRTDSYNSP. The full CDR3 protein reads CASKRTDSYNSPLYF.

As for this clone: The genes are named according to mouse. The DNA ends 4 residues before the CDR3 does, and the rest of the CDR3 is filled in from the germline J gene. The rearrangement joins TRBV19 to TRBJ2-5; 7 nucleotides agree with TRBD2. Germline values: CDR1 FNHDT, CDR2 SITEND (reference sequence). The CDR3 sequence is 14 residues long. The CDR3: CASTPLGVEDTQYF. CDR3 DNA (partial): TGTGCCAGCACCCCCCTGGGGGTTGAAGAC.

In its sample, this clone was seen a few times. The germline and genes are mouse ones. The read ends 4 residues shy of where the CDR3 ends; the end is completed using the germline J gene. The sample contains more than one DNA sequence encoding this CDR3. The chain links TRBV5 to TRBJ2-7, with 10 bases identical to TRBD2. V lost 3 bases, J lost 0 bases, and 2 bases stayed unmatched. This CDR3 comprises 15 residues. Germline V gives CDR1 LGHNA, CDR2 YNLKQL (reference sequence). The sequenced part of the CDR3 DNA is TGTGCCAGCAGCCAGACTGGGGGGAGCTCCTAT. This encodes CASSQTGGSSY. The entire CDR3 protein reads CASSQTGGSSYEQYF.

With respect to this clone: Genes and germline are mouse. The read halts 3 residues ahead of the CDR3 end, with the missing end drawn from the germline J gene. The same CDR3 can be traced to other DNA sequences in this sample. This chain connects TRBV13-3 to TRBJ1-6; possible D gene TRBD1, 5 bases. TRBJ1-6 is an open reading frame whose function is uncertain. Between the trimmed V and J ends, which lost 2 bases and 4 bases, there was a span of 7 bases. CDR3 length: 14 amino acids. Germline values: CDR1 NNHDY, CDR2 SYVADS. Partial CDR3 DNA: TGTGCCAGCAGTGAAGGACAATATAATTCGCCC. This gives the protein CASSEGQYNSP. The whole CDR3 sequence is CASSEGQYNSPLYF.

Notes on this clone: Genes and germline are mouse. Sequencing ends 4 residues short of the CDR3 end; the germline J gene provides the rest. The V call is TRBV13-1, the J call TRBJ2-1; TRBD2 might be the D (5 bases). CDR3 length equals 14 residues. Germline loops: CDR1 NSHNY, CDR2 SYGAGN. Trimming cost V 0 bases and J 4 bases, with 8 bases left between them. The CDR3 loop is CASSDGTLYAEQFF. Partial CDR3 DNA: TGTGCCAGCAGTGATGGGACTTTATATGCT.

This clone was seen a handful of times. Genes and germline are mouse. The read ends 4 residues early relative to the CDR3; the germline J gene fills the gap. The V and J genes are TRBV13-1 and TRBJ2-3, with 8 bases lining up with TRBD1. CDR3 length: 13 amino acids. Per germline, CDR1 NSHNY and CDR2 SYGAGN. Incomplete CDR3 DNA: TGTGCCAGCAGTGGGACAGGGAGAGAA. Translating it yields CASSGTGRE. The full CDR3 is CASSGTGRETLYF.

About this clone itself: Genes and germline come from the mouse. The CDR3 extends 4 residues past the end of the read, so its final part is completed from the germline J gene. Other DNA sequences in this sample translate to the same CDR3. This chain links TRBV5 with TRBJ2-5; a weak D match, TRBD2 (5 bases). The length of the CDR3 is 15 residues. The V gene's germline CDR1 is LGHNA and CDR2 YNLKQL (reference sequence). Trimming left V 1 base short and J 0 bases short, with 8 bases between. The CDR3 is CASSQGTINQDTQYF. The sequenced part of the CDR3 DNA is TGTGCCAGCAGCCAAGGGACTATTAACCAAGAC.

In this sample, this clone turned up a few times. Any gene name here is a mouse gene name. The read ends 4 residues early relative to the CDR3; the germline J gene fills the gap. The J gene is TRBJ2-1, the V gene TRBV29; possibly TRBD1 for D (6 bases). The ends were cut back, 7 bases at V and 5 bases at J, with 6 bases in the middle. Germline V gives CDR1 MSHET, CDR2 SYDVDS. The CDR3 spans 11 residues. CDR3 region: CASTGDAEQFF. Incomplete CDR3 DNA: TGTGCTAGCACAGGGGATGCT. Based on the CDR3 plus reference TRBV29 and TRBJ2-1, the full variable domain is DMKVTQMPRYLIKRMGENVLLECGQDMSHETMYWYRQDPGLGLQLIYISYDVDSNSEGDIPKGYRVSRKKREHFSLILDSAKTNQTSVYFCASTGDAEQFFGPGTRLTVL.

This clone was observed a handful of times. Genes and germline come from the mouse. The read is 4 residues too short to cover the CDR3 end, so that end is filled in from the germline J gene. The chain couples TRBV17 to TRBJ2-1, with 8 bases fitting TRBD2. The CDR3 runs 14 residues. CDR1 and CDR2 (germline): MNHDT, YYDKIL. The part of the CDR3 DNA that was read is TGTGCTAGCAGTAGTTCCTGGGGGGTGGCT. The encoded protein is CASSSSWGVA. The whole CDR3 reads CASSSSWGVAEQFF.

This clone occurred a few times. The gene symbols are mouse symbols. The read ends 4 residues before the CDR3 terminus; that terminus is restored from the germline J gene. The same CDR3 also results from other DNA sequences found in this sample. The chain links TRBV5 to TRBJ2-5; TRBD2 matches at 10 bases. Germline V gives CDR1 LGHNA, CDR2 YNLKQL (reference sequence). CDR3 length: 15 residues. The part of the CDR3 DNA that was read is TGTGCCAGCAGCCAACCCGGGACTGGGGAAGAC. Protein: CASSQPGTGED. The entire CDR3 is CASSQPGTGEDTQYF.

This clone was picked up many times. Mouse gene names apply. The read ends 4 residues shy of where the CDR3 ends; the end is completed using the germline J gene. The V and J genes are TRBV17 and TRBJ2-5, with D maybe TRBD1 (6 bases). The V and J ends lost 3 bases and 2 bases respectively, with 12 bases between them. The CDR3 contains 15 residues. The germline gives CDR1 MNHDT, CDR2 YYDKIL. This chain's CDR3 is CASSRDRRPQDTQYF. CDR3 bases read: TGTGCTAGCAGTAGGGACAGACGGCCCCAAGAC.

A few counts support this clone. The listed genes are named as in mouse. The CDR3 region is CASSILNYEQYF. The part of the CDR3 DNA that was read is TGTGCCAGCAGTATACTGAACTAT. The V gene is TRBV19, the J gene TRBJ2-7; D remains unclear. With the read ending 4 residues before the CDR3 end, the germline J gene is used to fill in that end. The germline V gene encodes CDR1 FNHDT and CDR2 SITEND (reference sequence). The CDR3 totals 12 residues. V lost 1 base and J 3 bases, leaving 5 bases between the germline ends. The full variable domain, its missing parts supplied by reference TRBV19 and TRBJ2-7, is GGIITQTPKFLIGQEGQKLTLKCQQNFNHDTMYWYRQDSGKGLRLIYYSITENDLQKGDLSEGYDASREKKSSFSLTVTSAQKNEMAVFLCASSILNYEQYFGPGTRLTVL.

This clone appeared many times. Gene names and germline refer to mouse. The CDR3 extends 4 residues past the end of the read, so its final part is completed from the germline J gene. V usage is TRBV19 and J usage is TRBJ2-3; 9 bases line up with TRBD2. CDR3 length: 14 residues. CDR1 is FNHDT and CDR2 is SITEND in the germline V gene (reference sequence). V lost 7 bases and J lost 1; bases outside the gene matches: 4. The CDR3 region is CASGGLGGAETLYF. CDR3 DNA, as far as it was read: TGTGCCAGCGGGGGACTGGGTGGTGCAGAA.

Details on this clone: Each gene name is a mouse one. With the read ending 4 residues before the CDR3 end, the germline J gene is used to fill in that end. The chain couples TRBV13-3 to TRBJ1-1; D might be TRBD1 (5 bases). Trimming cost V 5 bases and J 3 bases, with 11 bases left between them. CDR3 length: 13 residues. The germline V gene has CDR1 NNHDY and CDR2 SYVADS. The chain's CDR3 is CASSSREDTEVFF. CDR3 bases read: TGTGCCAGCAGCTCCAGGGAAGACACA.

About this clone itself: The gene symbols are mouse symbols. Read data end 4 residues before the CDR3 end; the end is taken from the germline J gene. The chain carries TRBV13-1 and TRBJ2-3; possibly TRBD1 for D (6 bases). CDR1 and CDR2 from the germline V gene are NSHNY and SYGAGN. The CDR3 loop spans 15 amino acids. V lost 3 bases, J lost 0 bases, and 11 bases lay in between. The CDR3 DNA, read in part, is TGTGCCAGCAGTGTTGGACAGACTAGTGCAGAA. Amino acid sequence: CASSVGQTSAE. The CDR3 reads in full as CASSVGQTSAETLYF.

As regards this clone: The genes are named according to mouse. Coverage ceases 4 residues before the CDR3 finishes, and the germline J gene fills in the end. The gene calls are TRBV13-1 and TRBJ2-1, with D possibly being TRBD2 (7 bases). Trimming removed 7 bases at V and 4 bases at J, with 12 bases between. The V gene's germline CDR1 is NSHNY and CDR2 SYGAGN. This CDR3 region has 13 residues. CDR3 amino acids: CASRGGQYAEQFF. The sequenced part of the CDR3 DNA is TGTGCCAGCCGGGGGGGACAATATGCT.

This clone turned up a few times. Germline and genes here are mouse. CDR3 loop: CASGEQTGRDAEQFF. CDR3 bases read: TGTGCCAGCGGTGAGCAGACAGGGCGGGACGCT. The V gene is TRBV13-2, the J gene TRBJ2-1; 7 bases map to TRBD1. The read terminates 4 residues before the CDR3 end, so the remaining end is supplied by the germline J gene. This CDR3 has 15 residues. Germline V lookup: CDR1 NNHNN, CDR2 SYGAGS (reference sequence).

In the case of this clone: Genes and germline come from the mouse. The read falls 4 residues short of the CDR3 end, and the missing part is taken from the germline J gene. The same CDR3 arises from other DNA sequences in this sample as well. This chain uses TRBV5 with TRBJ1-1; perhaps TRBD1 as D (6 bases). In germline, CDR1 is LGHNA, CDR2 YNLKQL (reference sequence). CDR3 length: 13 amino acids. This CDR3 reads CASSQDGTTEVFF. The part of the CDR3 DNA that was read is TGTGCCAGCAGCCAAGACGGGACAACA.

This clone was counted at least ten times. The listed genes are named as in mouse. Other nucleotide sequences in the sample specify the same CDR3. Here the CDR3 reads CTCSETGGSYEQYF. The CDR3 DNA, read in part, is TGCACCTGCAGTGAGACAGGGGGCTCCTAT. The V call is TRBV1, the J call TRBJ2-7, with 9 positions matching TRBD1. The CDR3 extends 4 residues past the end of the read, so its final part is completed from the germline J gene. This CDR3 region has 14 residues. V was pared by 4 bases and J by 0 bases, with 1 base of the junction left unmatched. Germline loops: CDR1 NSQYPW, CDR2 LRSPGD (reference sequence).